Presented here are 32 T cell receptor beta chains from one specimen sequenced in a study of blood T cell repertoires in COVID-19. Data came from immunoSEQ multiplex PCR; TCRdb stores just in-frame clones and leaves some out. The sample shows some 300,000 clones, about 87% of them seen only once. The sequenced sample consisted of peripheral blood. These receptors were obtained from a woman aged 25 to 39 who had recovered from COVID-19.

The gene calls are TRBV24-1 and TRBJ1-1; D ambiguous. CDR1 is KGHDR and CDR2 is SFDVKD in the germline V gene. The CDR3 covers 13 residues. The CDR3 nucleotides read TGTGCGGTGGGTGGGCAGGCGAACACTGAAGCTTTCTTT. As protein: CAVGGQANTEAFF.

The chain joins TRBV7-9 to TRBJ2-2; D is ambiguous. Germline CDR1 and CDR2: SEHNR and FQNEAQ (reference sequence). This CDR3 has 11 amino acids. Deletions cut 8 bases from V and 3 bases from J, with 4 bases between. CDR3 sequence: CASPDTGELFF. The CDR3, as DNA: TGTGCCAGCCCCGACACCGGGGAGCTGTTTTTT. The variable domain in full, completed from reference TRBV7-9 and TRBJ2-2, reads DTGVSQNPRHKITKRGQNVTFRCDPISEHNRLYWYRQTLGQGPEFLTYFQNEAQLEKSRLLSDRFSAERPKGSFSTLEIQRTEQGDSAMYLCASPDTGELFFGEGSRLTVL.

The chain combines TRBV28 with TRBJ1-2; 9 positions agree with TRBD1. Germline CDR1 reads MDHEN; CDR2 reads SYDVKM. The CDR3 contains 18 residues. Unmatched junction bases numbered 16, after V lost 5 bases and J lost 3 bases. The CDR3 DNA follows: TGTGCCAGCAGTCCGACTGGTTACAGGGGGCGCGGGGACTATGGCTACACCTTC. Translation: CASSPTGYRGRGDYGYTF.

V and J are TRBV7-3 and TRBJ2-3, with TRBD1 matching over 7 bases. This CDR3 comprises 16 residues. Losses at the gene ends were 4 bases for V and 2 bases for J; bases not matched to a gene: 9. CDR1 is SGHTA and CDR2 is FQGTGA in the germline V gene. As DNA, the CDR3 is TGTGCCAGCAGCTCCCAGGACAGGCTATACACAGATACGCAGTATTTT. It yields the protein CASSSQDRLYTDTQYF.

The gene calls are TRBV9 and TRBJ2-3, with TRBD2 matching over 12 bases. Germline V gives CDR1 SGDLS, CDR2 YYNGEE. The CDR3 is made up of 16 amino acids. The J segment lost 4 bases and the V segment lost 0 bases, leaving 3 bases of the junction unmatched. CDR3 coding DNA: TGTGCCAGCAGCGTAGCACTAGCGGGGGGAGCAGATACGCAGTATTTT. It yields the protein CASSVALAGGADTQYF.

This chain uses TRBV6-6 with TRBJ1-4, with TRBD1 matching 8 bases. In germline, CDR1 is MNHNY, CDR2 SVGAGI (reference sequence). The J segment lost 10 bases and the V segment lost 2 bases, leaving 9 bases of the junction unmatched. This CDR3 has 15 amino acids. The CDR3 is CASSYGDRRRGKLFF. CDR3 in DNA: TGTGCCAGCAGTTACGGGGACAGGAGGCGAGGAAAACTGTTTTTT.

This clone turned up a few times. CDR3 bases: TGTGCCACCAGTGATCCCGGACACTTCTACAATGAGCAGTTCTTC. Encoded protein: CATSDPGHFYNEQFF. The genes are TRBV24-1 and TRBJ2-1; a weak D match, TRBD1 (5 bases). Trimming left V 3 bases short and J 3 bases short, with 11 bases between. The CDR3 spans 15 residues. Looked up from germline, CDR1 is KGHDR and CDR2 is SFDVKD.

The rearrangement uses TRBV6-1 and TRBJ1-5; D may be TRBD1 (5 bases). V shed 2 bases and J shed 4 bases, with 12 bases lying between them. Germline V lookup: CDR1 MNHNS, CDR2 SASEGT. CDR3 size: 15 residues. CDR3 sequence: CASSEWGGTNQPQHF. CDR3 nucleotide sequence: TGTGCCAGCAGTGAATGGGGGGGAACAAATCAGCCCCAGCATTTT.

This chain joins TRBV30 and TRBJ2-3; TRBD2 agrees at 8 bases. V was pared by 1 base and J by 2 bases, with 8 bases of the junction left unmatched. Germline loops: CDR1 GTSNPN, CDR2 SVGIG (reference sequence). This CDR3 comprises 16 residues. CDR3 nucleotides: TGTGCCTGGAGTGCCAGAACTAGCGGACCCACAGATACGCAGTATTTT. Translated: CAWSARTSGPTDTQYF.

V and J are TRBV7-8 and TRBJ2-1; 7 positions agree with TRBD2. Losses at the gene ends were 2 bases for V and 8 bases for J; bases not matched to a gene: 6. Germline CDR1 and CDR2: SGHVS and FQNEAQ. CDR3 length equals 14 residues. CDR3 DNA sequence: TGTGCCAGCAGCTTACCTCTGGGGGGGTATGAGCAGTTCTTC. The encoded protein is CASSLPLGGYEQFF.

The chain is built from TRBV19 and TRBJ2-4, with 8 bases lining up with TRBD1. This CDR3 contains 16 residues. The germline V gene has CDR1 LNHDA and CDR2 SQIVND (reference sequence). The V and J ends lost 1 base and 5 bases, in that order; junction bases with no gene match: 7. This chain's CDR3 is CASSIGGGQGENIQYF. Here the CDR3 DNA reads TGTGCCAGTAGTATAGGGGGAGGACAGGGCGAAAACATTCAGTACTTC.

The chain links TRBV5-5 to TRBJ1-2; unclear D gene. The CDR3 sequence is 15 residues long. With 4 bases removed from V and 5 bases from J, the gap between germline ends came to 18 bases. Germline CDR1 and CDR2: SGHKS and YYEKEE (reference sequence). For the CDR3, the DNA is TGTGCCAGCAGCCCCCCCCATGGGCAGAGATATGGCTACACCTTC. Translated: CASSPPHGQRYGYTF.

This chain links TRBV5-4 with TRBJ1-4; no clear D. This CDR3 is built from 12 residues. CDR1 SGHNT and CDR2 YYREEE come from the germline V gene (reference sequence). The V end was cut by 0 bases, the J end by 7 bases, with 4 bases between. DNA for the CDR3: TGTGCCAGCAGCTTGGACAGTGAAAAACTGTTTTTT. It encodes CASSLDSEKLFF.

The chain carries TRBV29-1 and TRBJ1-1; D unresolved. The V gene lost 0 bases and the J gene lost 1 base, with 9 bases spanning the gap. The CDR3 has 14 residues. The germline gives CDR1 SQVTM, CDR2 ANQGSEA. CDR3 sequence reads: CSVEEGLQNTEAFF. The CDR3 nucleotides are TGCAGCGTTGAAGAAGGACTTCAGAACACTGAAGCTTTCTTT.

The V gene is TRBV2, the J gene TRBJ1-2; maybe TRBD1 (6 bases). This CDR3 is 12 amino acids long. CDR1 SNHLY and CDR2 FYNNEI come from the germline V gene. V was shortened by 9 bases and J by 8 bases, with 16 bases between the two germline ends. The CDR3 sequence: CASRTVSRGYTF. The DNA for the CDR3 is TGTGCCAGTCGGACAGTTTCGAGGGGCTACACCTTC.

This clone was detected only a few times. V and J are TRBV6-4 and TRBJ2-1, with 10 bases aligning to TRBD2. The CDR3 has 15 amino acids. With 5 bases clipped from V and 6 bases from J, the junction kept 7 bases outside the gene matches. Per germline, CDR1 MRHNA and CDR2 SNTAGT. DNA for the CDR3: TGTGCCAGCAGTTCCGGGACTAGCGAGATCAATGAGCAGTTCTTC. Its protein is CASSSGTSEINEQFF.

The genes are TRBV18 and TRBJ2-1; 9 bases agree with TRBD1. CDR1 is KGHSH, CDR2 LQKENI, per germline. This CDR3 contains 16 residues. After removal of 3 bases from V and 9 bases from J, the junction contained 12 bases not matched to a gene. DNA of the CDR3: TGTGCCAGCTCACCGTCGACAGGGGGTTTTTCTAGTGAGCAGTTCTTC. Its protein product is CASSPSTGGFSSEQFF.

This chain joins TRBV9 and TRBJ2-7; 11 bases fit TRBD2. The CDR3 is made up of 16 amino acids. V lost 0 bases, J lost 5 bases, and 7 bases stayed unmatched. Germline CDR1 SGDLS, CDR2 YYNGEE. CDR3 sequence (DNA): TGTGCCAGCAGCGTAGATAGCGGGGGGGCCCGAGACGAGCAGTACTTC. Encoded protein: CASSVDSGGARDEQYF.

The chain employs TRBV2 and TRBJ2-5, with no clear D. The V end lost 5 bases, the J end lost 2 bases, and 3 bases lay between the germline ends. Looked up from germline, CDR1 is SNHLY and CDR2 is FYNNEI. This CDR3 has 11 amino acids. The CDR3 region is CASSIQETQYF. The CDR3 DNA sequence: TGTGCCAGCAGTATACAAGAGACCCAGTACTTC.

The CDR3 is CASSYSRSVAKNIQYF. The CDR3 DNA reads as TGTGCCAGCAGTTACTCGAGAAGCGTAGCCAAAAACATTCAGTACTTC. The rearrangement uses TRBV6-5 and TRBJ2-4, with D uncertain. The V and J ends lost 0 bases and 0 bases respectively, with 9 bases between them. Germline-derived CDR1 and CDR2 are MNHEY and SVGAGI. The CDR3 has 16 residues.

CDR3 bases: TGTGCCAGCGGTTGGCCCGTCCAGCAGTACTTC. It yields the protein CASGWPVQQYF. V usage is TRBV12-3 or TRBV12-4 and J usage is TRBJ2-7; the D is unclear. V was shortened by 8 bases and J by 8 bases, with 13 bases between the two germline ends. This CDR3 contains 11 residues.

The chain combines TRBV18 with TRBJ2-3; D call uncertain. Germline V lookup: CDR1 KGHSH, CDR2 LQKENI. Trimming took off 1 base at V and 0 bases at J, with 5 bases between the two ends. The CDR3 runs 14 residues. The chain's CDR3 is CASSPQASTDTQYF. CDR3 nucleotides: TGTGCCAGCTCACCACAAGCTAGCACAGATACGCAGTATTTT.

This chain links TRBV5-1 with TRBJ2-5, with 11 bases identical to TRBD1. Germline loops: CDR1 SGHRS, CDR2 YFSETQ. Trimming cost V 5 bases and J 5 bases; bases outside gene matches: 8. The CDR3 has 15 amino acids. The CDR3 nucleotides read TGCGCCAGCAGTTTTTTCGGGACAGGGGGTGAGACCCAGTACTTC. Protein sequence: CASSFFGTGGETQYF.

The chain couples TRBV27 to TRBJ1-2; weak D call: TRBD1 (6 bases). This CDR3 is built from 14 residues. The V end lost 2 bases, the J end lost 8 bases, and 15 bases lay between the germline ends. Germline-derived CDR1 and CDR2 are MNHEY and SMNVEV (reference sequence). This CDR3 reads CASSLMGAGRGYTF. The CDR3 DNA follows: TGTGCCAGCAGTTTAATGGGGGCCGGTCGGGGCTACACCTTC.

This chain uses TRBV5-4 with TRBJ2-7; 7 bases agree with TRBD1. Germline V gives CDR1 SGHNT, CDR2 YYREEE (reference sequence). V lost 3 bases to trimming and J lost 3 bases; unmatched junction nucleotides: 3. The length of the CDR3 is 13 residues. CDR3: CASSSGGNYEQYF. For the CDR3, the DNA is TGTGCCAGCAGCTCAGGGGGAAACTACGAGCAGTACTTC.

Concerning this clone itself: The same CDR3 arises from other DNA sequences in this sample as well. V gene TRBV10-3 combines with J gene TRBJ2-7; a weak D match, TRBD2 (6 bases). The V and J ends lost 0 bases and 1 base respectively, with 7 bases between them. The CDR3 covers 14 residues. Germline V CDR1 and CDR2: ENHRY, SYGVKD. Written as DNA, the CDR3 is TGTGCCATCAGTGAGTCGGGGGGATCCTACGAGCAGTACTTC. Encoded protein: CAISESGGSYEQYF.

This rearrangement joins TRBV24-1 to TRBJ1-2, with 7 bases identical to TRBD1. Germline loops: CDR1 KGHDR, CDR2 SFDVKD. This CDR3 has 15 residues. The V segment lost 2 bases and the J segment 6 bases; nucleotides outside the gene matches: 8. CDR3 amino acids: CATSDWADRADGYTF. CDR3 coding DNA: TGTGCCACCAGTGATTGGGCCGACAGGGCTGATGGCTACACCTTC.

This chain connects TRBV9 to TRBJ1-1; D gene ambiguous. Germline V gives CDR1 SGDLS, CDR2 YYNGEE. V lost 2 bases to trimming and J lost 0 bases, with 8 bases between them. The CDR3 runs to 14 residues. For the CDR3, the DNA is TGTGCCAGCAGCGTCGGAGTTATGAACACTGAAGCTTTCTTT. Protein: CASSVGVMNTEAFF.

CDR3 nucleotide sequence: TGTGCCAGCAGCCAGGGACAGCGCTATGGCTACACCTTC. The encoded protein is CASSQGQRYGYTF. This chain uses TRBV3-1 (or the pseudogene TRBV3-2) with TRBJ1-2; 7 positions agree with TRBD1. The CDR3 is made up of 13 amino acids. Per germline, CDR1 LGHDT and CDR2 YNNKEL (reference sequence). V lost 3 bases to trimming and J lost 4 bases; unmatched junction nucleotides: 2.

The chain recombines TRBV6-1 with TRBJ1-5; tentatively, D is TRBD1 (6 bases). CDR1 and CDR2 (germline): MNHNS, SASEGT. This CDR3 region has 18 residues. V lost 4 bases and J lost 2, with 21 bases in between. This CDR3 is CASSAPRGGARGNQPQHF. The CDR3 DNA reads TGTGCCAGCAGTGCCCCCCGGGGGGGGGCGCGAGGCAATCAGCCCCAGCATTTT.

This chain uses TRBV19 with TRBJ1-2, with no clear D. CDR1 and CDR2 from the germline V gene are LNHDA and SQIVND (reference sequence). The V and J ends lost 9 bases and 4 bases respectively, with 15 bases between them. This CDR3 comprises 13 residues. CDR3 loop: CASRRSILYGYTF. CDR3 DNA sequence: TGTGCCAGCCGCAGGTCGATCCTCTATGGCTACACCTTC.

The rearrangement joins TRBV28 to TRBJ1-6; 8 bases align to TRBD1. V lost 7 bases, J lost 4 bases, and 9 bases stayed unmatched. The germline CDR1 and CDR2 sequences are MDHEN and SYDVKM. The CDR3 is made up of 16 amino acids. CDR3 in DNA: TGTGCCAGCACCGAGATCGGGACAGGATATAATTCACCCCTCCACTTT. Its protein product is CASTEIGTGYNSPLHF.